The clone carrying this T cell receptor (beta chain) was seen at least ten times. Graves' hyperthyroidism was deemed stable absent ophthalmopathy progression within 18 months. For the diagnoses, clinical symptoms, serum thyroxine and TRAb, thyroid ultrasound and orbital computed tomography were used. These data come from a study of T cells in Graves' hyperthyroidism and ophthalmopathy. CDR3 size: 14 residues. CDR1 ENHRY and CDR2 SYGVKD come from the germline V gene. The V segment lost 6 bases and the J segment 10 bases; nucleotides outside the gene matches: 5. Amplification of TCR beta CDR3 regions was performed using RNA transcripts as template. First-round RT-PCR targeting the TCR CDR3 was performed with the HTBI primer set. Each CDR3 protein gets one entry after TCRdb re-called the multiplex PCR reads with MiXCR. The sample contains hundreds of thousands of distinct CDR3 sequences, 13% to 15% of which appear only once.

The receptor comes from a young woman with Graves' hyperthyroidism. The source material was blood. The J gene is TRBJ2-1, the V gene TRBV10-3; TRBD2 matches 14 bases. The CDR3: CAIRGTSGSGEQFF. CDR3 nucleotides: TGTGCCATCAGGGGGACTAGCGGGAGCGGCGAGCAGTTCTTC.